What follows describes a single T cell receptor beta chain. The making of cDNA relied on 5'RACE with 10-nucleotide random UMIs. Each sequencing run yielded over 190 million TCR-beta sequences from 15-18 subjects. TCRdb independently ran MiXCR on the 5' RACE reads; one entry per CDR3 protein. The sample has roughly 70,000 distinct CDR3 sequences; 5.2% are singletons. The sample belongs to a study of neurological immune-mediated disorders. The ends lost 7 bases at V and 3 bases at J; junction bases unmatched: 18. The CDR3 runs 18 residues. In germline, CDR1 is SGHAT, CDR2 FQNNGV. Specimen: PBMCs. V and J are TRBV11-2 and TRBJ2-7, with 10 nucleotides matching TRBD2. This receptor was obtained from a woman in her 30s with multiple sclerosis. This CDR3 reads CASTPKGSSGGRYYEQYF. DNA of the CDR3: TGTGCCAGCACCCCGAAGGGGAGTAGCGGGGGGAGATACTACGAGCAGTACTTC.